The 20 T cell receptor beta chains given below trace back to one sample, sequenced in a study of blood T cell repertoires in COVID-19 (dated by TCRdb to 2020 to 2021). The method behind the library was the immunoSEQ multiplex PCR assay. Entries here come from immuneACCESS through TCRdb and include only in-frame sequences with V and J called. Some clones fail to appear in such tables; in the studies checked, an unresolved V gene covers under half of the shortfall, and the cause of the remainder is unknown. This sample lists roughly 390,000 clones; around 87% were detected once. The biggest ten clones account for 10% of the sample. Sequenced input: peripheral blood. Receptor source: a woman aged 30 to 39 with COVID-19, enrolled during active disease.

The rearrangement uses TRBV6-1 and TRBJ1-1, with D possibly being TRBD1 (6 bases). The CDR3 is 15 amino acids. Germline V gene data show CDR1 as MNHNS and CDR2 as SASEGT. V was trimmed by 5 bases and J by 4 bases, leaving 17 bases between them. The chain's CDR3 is CASSFTGGLGTEAFF. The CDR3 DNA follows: TGTGCCAGCAGTTTTACGGGGGGGCTGGGCACTGAAGCTTTCTTT.

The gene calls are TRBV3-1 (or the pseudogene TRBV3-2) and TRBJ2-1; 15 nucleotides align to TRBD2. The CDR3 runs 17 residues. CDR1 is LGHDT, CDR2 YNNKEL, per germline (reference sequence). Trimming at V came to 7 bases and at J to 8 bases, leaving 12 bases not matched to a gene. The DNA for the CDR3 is TGTGCCAGCACCCTGAGCCCCGGGACTAGCGGGAGGCATGAGCAGTTCTTC. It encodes CASTLSPGTSGRHEQFF.

The CDR3 spells CASGFMGSGRGNTGELFF. CDR3 DNA: TGTGCTAGTGGTTTCATGGGTAGCGGGAGGGGGAACACCGGGGAGCTGTTTTTT. The V call is TRBV12-5, the J call TRBJ2-2; TRBD2 matches 11 bases. Germline V CDR1 and CDR2: LGHNT, FRNRAP. The CDR3 has 18 amino acids. The ends lost 3 bases at V and 1 base at J; junction bases unmatched: 7.

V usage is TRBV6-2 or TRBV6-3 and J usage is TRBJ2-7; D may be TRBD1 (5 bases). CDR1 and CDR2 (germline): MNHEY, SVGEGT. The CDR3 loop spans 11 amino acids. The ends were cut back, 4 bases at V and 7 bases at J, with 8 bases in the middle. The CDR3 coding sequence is TGTGCCAGCAGTTGGGGCTTTGAGCAGTACTTC. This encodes CASSWGFEQYF.

The CDR3: CASAPDIRGLTYNEQFF. The CDR3 DNA reads TGTGCCAGCGCACCCGACATTCGGGGTCTTACCTACAATGAGCAGTTCTTC. The chain links TRBV5-4 to TRBJ2-1; maybe TRBD2 (5 bases). Germline lookup yields CDR1 SGHNT and CDR2 YYREEE (reference sequence). The V gene lost 7 bases and the J gene lost 2 bases, with 22 bases spanning the gap. This CDR3 has 17 residues.

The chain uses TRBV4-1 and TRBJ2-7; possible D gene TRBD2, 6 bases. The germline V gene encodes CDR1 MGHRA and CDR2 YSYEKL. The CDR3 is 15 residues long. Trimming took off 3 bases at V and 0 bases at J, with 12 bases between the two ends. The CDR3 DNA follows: TGCGCCAGCAGCCACGTCCTCGGGAGCTCCTACGAGCAGTACTTC. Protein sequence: CASSHVLGSSYEQYF.

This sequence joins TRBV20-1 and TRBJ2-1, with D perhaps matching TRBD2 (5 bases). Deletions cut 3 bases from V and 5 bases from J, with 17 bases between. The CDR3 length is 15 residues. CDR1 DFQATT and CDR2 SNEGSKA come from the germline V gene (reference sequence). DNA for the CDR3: TGCAGTGCTAGTGAATCCAGCGGAAATAACAATGAGCAGTTCTTC. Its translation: CSASESSGNNNEQFF.

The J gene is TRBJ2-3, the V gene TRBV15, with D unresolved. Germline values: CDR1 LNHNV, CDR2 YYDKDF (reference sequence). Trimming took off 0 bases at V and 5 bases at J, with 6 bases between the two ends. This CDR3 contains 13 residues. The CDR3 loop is CATSRDQKDTQYF. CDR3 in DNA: TGTGCCACCAGCAGAGATCAAAAAGATACGCAGTATTTT.

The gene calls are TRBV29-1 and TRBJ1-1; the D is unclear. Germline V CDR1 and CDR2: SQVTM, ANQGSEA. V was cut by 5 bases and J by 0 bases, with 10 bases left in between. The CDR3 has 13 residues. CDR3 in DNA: TGCAGCGTTACGGCAGGAATGAACACTGAAGCTTTCTTT. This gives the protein CSVTAGMNTEAFF. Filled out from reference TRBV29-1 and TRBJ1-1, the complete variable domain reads SAVISQKPSRDICQRGTSLTIQCQVDSQVTMMFWYRQQPGQSLTLIATANQGSEATYESGFVIDKFPISRPNLTFSTLTVSNMSPEDSSIYLCSVTAGMNTEAFFGQGTRLTVV.

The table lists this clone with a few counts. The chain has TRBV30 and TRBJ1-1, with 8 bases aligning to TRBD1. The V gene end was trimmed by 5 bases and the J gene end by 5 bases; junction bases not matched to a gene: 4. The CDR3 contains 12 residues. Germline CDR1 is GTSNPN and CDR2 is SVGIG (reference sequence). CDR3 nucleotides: TGTGCCTGGGGACAGGGTGCTACTGAAGCTTTCTTT. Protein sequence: CAWGQGATEAFF.

CDR3 sequence: CASSIGVAGADTQYF. The CDR3 DNA reads as TGTGCCAGTAGTATCGGGGTAGCGGGAGCAGATACGCAGTATTTT. The gene calls are TRBV19 and TRBJ2-3; 9 bases fit TRBD2. V dropped 3 bases and J dropped 4; count of bases not matched to a gene: 5. The CDR3 runs to 15 residues. Germline assignment: CDR1 LNHDA and CDR2 SQIVND (reference sequence). Looking up the rest from reference TRBV19 and TRBJ2-3 gives the full variable domain: DGGITQSPKYLFRKEGQNVTLSCEQNLNHDAMYWYRQDPGQGLRLIYYSQIVNDFQKGDIAEGYSVSREKKESFPLTVTSAQKNPTAFYLCASSIGVAGADTQYFGPGTRLTVL.

The CDR3 DNA is TGTGCCAGCAGTGAGACTATGGACAGGGAGACTGAAGCTTTCTTT. This sequence encodes CASSETMDRETEAFF. The gene calls are TRBV25-1 and TRBJ1-1, with 8 nucleotides matching TRBD1. This CDR3 has 15 residues. V lost 3 bases and J lost 5; bases outside the gene matches: 8. CDR1 is MGHDK, CDR2 SYGVNS, per germline. The variable domain in full, with the rest retrieved from reference TRBV25-1 and TRBJ1-1, is EADIYQTPRYLVIGTGKKITLECSQTMGHDKMYWYQQDPGMELHLIHYSYGVNSTEKGDLSSESTVSRIRTEHFPLTLESARPSHTSQYLCASSETMDRETEAFFGQGTRLTVV.

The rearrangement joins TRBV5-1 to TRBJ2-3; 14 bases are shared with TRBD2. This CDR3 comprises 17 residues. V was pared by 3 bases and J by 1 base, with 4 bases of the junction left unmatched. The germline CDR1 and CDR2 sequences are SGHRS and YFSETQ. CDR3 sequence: CASSSTSGRVGTDTQYF. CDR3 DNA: TGCGCCAGCAGCTCGACTAGCGGGAGGGTGGGCACAGATACGCAGTATTTT.

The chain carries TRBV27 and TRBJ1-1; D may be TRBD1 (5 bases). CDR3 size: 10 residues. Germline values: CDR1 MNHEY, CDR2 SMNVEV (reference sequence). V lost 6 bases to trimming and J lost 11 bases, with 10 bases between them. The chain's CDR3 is CASRGDSAFF. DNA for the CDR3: TGTGCCAGCAGAGGGGATTCGGCTTTCTTT.

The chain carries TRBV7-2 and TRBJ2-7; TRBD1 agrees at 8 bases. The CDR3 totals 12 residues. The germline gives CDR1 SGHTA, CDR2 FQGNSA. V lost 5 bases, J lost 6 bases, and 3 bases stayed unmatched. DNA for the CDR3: TGTGCCAGCAGCATTGACAGGGGCGAGCAGTACTTC. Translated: CASSIDRGEQYF.

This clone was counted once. Here the CDR3 DNA reads TGCGCCAGCAGCCAAGAAAGAAACTCGGACACTGAAGCTTTCTTT. This encodes CASSQERNSDTEAFF. This chain joins TRBV4-1 and TRBJ1-1; D gene unclear. The ends were cut back, 0 bases at V and 3 bases at J, with 11 bases in the middle. CDR3 size: 15 residues. Germline CDR1 and CDR2: MGHRA and YSYEKL.

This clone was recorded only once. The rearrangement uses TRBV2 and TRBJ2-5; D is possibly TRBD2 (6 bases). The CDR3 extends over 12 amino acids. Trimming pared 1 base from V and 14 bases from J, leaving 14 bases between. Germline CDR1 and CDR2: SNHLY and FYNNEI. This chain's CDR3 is CASSEEGSGYYF. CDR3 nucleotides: TGTGCCAGCAGTGAAGAGGGTAGCGGATATTACTTC.

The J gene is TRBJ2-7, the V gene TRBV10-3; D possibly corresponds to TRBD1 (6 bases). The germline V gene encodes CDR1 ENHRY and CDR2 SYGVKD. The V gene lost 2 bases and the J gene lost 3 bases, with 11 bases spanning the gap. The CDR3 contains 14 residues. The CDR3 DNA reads TGTGCCATCAGTGAGGAGGACAGAGTCTACGAGCAGTACTTC. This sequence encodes CAISEEDRVYEQYF.

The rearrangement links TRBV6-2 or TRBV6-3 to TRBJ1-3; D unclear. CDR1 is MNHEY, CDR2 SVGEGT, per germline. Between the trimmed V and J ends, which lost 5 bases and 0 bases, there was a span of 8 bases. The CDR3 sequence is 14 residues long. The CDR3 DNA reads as TGTGCCAGCAGTGACACCTCCTCTGGAAACACCATATATTTT. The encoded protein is CASSDTSSGNTIYF.

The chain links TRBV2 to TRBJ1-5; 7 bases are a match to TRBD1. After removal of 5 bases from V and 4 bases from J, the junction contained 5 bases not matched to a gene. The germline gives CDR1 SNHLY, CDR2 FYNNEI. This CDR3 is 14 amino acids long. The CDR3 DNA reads TGTGCCAGCAGTCGGGACAGACAAAATCAGCCCCAGCATTTT. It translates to CASSRDRQNQPQHF.